This T cell receptor (beta chain) was found in a study of T cells in Graves' hyperthyroidism and ophthalmopathy. General study findings and limits: A median around 6.4 months before onset, the model predicted ophthalmopathy. Blood held most thyroid clonotypes expanded above 0.001 frequency.

V gave up 5 bases and J gave up 0 bases; unmatched junction bases: 15. CDR1 MNHNS and CDR2 SASEGT come from the germline V gene. The CDR3 contains 18 residues. Uncontrolled infection, other autoimmune disease, pregnancy or lactation led to exclusion. Diagnostic assessment was based on clinical symptoms, serum thyroxine and TRAb, thyroid ultrasound and orbital computed tomography. TCR beta CDR3 sequences were amplified from RNA transcripts. During a first-round RT-PCR of the TCR CDR3, the HTBI primer set was used. TCRdb re-called the multiplex PCR reads through MiXCR, storing one row per CDR3 protein. The table includes some 300,000 distinct CDR3 sequences, roughly 19% detected once. The sample holds a few counts of this clonotype. Its antigen is undetermined.

The chain carries TRBV6-1 and TRBJ2-7; 8 nucleotides align to TRBD2. This sequence originates from a middle-aged man with Graves' ophthalmopathy. Sequenced: blood. The DNA of the CDR3 is TGTGCCAGCAGTCTTCGGGAGGGTGGGTCTGCCTTCTCCTACGAGCAGTACTTC. This translates into CASSLREGGSAFSYEQYF.